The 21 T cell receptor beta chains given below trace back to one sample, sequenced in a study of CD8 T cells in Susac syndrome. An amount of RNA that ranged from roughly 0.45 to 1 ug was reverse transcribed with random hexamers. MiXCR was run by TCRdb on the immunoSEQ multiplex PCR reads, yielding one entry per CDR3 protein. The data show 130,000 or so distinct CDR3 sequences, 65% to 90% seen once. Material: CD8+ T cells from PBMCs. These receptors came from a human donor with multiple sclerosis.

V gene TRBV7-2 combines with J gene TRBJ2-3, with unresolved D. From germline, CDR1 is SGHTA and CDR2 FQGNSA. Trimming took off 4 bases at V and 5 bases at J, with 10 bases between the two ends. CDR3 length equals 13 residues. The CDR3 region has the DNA TGTGCCAGCAGCTCCTGGGGTGTAGATACGCAGTATTTT. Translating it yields CASSSWGVDTQYF.

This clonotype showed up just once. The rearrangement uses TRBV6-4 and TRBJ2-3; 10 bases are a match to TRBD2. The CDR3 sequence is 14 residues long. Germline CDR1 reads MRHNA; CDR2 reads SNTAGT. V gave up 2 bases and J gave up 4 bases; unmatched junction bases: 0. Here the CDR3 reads CASSDLAGADTQYF. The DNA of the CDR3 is TGTGCCAGCAGTGACCTAGCGGGGGCAGATACGCAGTATTTT.

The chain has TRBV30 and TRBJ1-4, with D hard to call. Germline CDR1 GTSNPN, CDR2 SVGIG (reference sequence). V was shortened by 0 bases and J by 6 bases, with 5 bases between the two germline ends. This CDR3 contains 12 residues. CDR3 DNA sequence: TGTGCCTGGAGTGTACTTGATGAAAAACTGTTTTTT. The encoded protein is CAWSVLDEKLFF.

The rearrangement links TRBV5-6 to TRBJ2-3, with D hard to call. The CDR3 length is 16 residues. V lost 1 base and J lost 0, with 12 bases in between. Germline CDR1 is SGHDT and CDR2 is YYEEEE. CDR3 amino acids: CASSLRDGMSTDTQYF. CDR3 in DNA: TGTGCCAGCAGCTTGCGCGACGGAATGAGCACAGATACGCAGTATTTT.

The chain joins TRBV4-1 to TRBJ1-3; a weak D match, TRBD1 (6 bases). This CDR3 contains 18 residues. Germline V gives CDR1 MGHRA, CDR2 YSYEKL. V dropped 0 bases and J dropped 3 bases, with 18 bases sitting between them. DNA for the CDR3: TGCGCCAGCAGCCAAGAGGACGCGGGGGCGGTATATGGAAACACCATATATTTT. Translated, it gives CASSQEDAGAVYGNTIYF.

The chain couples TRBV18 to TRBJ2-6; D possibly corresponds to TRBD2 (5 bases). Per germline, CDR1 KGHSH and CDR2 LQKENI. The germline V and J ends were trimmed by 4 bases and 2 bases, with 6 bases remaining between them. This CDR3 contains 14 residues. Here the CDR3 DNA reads TGTGCCAGCTCACAGGGAGCTGGGGCCAACGTCCTGACTTTC. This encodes CASSQGAGANVLTF.

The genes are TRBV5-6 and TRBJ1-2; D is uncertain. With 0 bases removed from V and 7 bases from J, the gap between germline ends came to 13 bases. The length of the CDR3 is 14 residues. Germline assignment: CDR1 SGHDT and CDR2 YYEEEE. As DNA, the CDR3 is TGTGCCAGCAGCTTGGAGGAGCGCCTCGGTGGCTACACCTTC. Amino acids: CASSLEERLGGYTF. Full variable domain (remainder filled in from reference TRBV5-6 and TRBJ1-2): DAGVTQSPTHLIKTRGQQVTLRCSPKSGHDTVSWYQQALGQGPQFIFQYYEEEERQRGNFPDRFSGHQFPNYSSELNVNALLLGDSALYLCASSLEERLGGYTFGSGTRLTVV.

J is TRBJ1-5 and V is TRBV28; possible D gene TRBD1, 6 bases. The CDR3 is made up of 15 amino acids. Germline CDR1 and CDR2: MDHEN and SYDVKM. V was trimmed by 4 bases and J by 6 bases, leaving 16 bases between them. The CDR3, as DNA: TGTGCCAGCAGTTACTCTACAGGGTTTGGTCAGCCCCAGCATTTT. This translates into CASSYSTGFGQPQHF.

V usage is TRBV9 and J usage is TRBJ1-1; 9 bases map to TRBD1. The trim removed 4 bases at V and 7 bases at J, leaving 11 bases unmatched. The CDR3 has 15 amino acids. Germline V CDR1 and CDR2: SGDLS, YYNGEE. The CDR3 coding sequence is TGTGCCAGCAGCCCCGAGACAGGGGGAAAAGGTGAAGCTTTCTTT. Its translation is CASSPETGGKGEAFF. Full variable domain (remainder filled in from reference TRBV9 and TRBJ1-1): DSGVTQTPKHLITATGQRVTLRCSPRSGDLSVYWYQQSLDQGLQFLIQYYNGEERAKGNILERFSAQQFPDLHSELNLSSLELGDSALYFCASSPETGGKGEAFFGQGTRLTVV.

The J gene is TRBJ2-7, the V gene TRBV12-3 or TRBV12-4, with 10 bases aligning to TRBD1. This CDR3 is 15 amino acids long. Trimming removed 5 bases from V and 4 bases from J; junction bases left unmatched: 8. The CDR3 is CASSPNRQGAYEQYF. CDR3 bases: TGTGCCAGCAGTCCAAATAGACAGGGGGCTTACGAGCAGTACTTC.

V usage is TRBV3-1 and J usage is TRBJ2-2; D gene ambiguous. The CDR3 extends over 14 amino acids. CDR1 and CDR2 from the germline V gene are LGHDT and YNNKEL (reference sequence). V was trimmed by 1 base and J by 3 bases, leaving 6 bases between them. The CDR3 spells CASSQVADTGELFF. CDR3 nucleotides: TGTGCCAGCAGCCAAGTCGCAGACACCGGGGAGCTGTTTTTT.

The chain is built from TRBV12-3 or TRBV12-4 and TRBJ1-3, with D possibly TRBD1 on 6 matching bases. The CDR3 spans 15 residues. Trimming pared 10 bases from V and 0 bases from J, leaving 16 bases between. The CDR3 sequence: CANRGGRDSGNTIYF. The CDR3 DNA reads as TGTGCCAATAGGGGGGGAAGGGACTCTGGAAACACCATATATTTT.

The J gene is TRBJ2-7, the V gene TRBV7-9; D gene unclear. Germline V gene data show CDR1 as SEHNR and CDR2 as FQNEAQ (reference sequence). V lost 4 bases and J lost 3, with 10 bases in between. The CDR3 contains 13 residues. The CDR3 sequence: CASSSYTDYEQYF. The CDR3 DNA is TGTGCCAGCAGCTCTTATACGGACTACGAGCAGTACTTC.

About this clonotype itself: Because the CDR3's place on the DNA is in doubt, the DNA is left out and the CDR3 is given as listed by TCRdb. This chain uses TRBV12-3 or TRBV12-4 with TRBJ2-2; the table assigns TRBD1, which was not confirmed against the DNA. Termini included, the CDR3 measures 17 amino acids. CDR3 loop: CASSLRMWDGTPGSCFF.

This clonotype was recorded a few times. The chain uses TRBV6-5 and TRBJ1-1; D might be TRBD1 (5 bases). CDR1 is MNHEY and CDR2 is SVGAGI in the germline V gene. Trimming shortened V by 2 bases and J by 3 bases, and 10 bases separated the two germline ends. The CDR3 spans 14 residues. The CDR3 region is CASSYTLGDTEAFF. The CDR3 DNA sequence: TGTGCCAGCAGTTACACTCTGGGGGACACTGAAGCTTTCTTT.

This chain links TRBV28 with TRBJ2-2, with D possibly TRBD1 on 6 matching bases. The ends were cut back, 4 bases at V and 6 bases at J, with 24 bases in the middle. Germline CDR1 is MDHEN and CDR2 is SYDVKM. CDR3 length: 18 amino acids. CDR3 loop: CASSYTISTGNRAGELFF. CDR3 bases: TGTGCCAGCAGTTATACGATATCCACAGGGAACCGGGCCGGGGAGCTGTTTTTT.

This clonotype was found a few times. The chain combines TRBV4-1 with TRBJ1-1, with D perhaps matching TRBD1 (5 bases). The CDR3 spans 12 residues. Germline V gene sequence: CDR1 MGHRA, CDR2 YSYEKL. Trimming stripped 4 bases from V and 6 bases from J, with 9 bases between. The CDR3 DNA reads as TGCGCCAGCAGCCGGGGGAGCGCTGAAGCTTTCTTT. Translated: CASSRGSAEAFF.

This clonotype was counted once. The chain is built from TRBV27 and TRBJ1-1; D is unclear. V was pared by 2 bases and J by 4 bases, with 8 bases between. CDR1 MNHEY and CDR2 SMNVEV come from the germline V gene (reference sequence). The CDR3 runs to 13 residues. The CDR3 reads CASSLGRITEAFF. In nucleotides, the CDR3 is TGTGCCAGCAGTTTAGGCCGAATCACTGAAGCTTTCTTT.

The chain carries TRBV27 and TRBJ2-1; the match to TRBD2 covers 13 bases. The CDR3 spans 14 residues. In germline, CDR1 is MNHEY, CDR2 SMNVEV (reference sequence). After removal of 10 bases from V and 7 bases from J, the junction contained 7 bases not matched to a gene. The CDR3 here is CATKLAGGLNEQFF. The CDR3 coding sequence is TGTGCCACCAAACTAGCGGGGGGGCTAAATGAGCAGTTCTTC.

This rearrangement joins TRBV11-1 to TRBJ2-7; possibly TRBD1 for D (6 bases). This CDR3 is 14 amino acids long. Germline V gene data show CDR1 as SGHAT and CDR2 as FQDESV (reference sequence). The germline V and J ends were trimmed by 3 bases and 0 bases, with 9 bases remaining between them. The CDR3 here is CASSFRDTSYEQYF. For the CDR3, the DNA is TGTGCCAGCAGCTTTCGGGACACCTCCTACGAGCAGTACTTC.

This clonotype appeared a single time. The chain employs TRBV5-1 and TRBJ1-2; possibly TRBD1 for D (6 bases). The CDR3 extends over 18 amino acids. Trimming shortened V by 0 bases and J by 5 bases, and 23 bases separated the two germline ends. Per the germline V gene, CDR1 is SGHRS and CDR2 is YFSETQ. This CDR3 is CASSLDLFDRTGNYGYTF. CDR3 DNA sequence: TGCGCCAGCAGCTTGGACCTCTTTGACAGGACTGGCAATTATGGCTACACCTTC.